This is a list of T cell receptor beta chains from one sample in a study of shared clonotypes between healthy human individuals. Repertoires were generated with immunoSEQ multiplex PCR, while TCRdb's copy carries only in-frame clones and drops some. This table holds around 2,000,000 clones, around 96% found once. Sequencing input: naive CD8+ T cells sorted from blood. These receptors were taken from a young man in good health. Each CDR3 is given with its conserved first and last residue. Fields, in order: V gene, D gene, J gene, clone size, CDR3 protein, CDR3 DNA. D genes are given only for firm matches. A row's size may be missing; if present it is once, few, many or a size class.

TRBV4-3,-,TRBJ2-1,-,CASSQESPSGGSDEQFF,TGCGCCAGCAGCCAAGAGAGCCCTTCAGGAGGGAGTGATGAGCAGTTCTTC
TRBV19,TRBD1,TRBJ2-7,-,CASSTPTGTGGYEQYF,TGTGCCAGTAGTACTCCGACCGGGACAGGAGGCTACGAGCAGTACTTC
TRBV11-3,-,TRBJ1-5,-,CASSFHTSRDTLSNQPQHF,TGTGCCAGCAGCTTTCATACATCGCGGGACACCCTTAGCAATCAGCCCCAGCATTTT
TRBV6-4,TRBD1,TRBJ1-6,-,CASSDSTGVNSPLHF,TGTGCCAGCAGTGACTCGACAGGGGTTAATTCACCCCTCCACTTT
TRBV13,-,TRBJ2-1,-,CASSSDHDNEQFF,TGTGCCAGCAGCTCGGACCATGACAATGAGCAGTTCTTC
TRBV27,TRBD1,TRBJ2-7,-,CASSYSTGERAYEQYF,TGTGCCAGCAGTTATTCTACAGGGGAAAGGGCCTACGAGCAGTACTTC
TRBV27,TRBD1,TRBJ1-2,-,CASSFRGLNNYGYTF,TGTGCCAGCAGTTTCAGGGGGCTAAATAACTATGGCTACACCTTC
TRBV30,-,TRBJ1-4,-,CAWSVRGGLREKLFF,TGTGCCTGGAGTGTACGAGGGGGGCTTAGGGAAAAACTGTTTTTT
TRBV7-8,TRBD2,TRBJ2-5,-,CASSGRLAGVRETQYF,TGTGCCAGCAGCGGGCGACTAGCGGGAGTTCGGGAGACCCAGTACTTC
TRBV27,-,TRBJ2-3,-,CASSFAGSTDTQYF,TGTGCCAGCAGTTTCGCAGGGTCTACAGATACGCAGTATTTT
TRBV19,TRBD2,TRBJ2-5,-,CASSLTSGGQETQYF,TGTGCCAGTAGTCTCACTAGCGGGGGACAAGAGACCCAGTACTTC
TRBV6-4,-,TRBJ1-6,few,CASSDSDSNSPLHF,TGTGCCAGCAGTGACTCGGACAGTAATTCACCCCTCCACTTT
TRBV27,-,TRBJ2-2,once,CASSFWYREDGELFF,TGTGCCAGCAGCTTCTGGTACAGGGAGGACGGGGAGCTGTTTTTT
TRBV11-2,-,TRBJ1-5,-,CASSPDGDSNQPQHF,TGTGCCAGCAGCCCAGACGGAGATAGCAATCAGCCCCAGCATTTT
TRBV7-9,TRBD2,TRBJ2-7,-,CASSLGGGFSYEQYF,TGTGCCAGCAGCTTAGGCGGGGGATTCTCCTACGAGCAGTACTTC
TRBV7-8,TRBD1,TRBJ2-7,once,CASSSGTGGDYEQYF,TGTGCCAGCAGCTCCGGGACAGGGGGCGATTACGAGCAGTACTTC
TRBV11-2,TRBD1,TRBJ2-7,once,CASSLAVRTGLNEQYF,TGTGCCAGCAGCTTAGCCGTGCGGACAGGGCTTAACGAGCAGTACTTC
TRBV5-4,-,TRBJ1-6,-,CASSSPEGPPLHF,TGTGCCAGCAGCTCCCCGGAGGGGCCACCCCTCCACTTT
TRBV30,-,TRBJ1-2,-,CAWNSNSYGYTF,TGTGCCTGGAACAGCAACAGCTATGGCTACACCTTC
TRBV6-5,-,TRBJ2-7,-,CASSPQGFPYEQYF,TGTGCCAGCAGTCCTCAGGGTTTTCCCTACGAGCAGTACTTC
TRBV6-5,-,TRBJ1-1,-,CASSYGVRGGAFF,TGTGCCAGCAGCTACGGGGTCAGGGGAGGCGCTTTCTTT
TRBV27,TRBD1,TRBJ1-2,-,CASSYRGDYYGYTF,TGTGCCAGCAGCTACAGGGGGGACTACTATGGCTACACCTTC
TRBV19,TRBD2,TRBJ2-7,once,CASSISAGDIYEQYF,TGTGCCAGTAGTATTTCAGCGGGAGATATCTACGAGCAGTACTTC
TRBV5-4,TRBD1,TRBJ2-7,once,CASSKWTGAYEQYF,TGTGCCAGCAGCAAGTGGACAGGGGCCTACGAGCAGTACTTC
TRBV2,-,TRBJ1-2,-,CASSEGVGGLVYGYTF,TGTGCCAGCAGTGAGGGAGTAGGGGGGCTGGTCTATGGCTACACCTTC
TRBV4-1,-,TRBJ1-6,-,CASSNTGSRDSPLHF,TGCGCCAGCAGCAATACAGGGTCCCGGGATTCACCCCTCCACTTT
TRBV6-6,TRBD2,TRBJ2-7,-,CASTPLAATYEQYF,TGTGCCAGCACCCCACTAGCGGCAACCTACGAGCAGTACTTC
TRBV4-1,-,TRBJ2-2,-,CASSQVGLSNTGELFF,TGCGCCAGCAGCCAAGTGGGCTTGTCGAACACCGGGGAGCTGTTTTTT
TRBV10-3,-,TRBJ1-3,once,CAISPSSGDGHTIYF,TGTGCCATCAGTCCCTCCTCAGGGGACGGGCACACCATATATTTT
TRBV9,TRBD2,TRBJ2-3,-,CASSVGLAGGPSTDTQYF,TGTGCCAGCAGCGTAGGACTAGCGGGGGGGCCAAGCACAGATACGCAGTATTTT
TRBV10-3,-,TRBJ1-1,-,CAISESINTEAFF,TGTGCCATCAGTGAGTCCATAAACACTGAAGCTTTCTTT
TRBV7-9,-,TRBJ2-1,-,CASSSDDGYEQFF,TGTGCCAGCAGCTCCGATGACGGGTATGAGCAGTTCTTC
TRBV30,TRBD2,TRBJ2-7,-,CAWTEAGGHYEQYF,TGTGCCTGGACAGAAGCGGGAGGGCACTACGAGCAGTACTTC
TRBV27,-,TRBJ2-7,-,CASSFLAGENEQYF,TGTGCCAGCAGTTTTCTCGCAGGGGAGAACGAGCAGTACTTC
TRBV12-2,-,TRBJ1-5,-,CASRFRRVHQPQHF,TGTGCAAGTCGCTTTAGAAGGGTACATCAGCCCCAGCATTTT
TRBV14,-,TRBJ1-2,-,CASSQEGVSGYTF,TGTGCCAGCAGCCAAGAAGGGGTTAGTGGCTACACCTTC
TRBV7-9,TRBD1,TRBJ2-3,once,CASSEGATQYF,TGTGCCAGCAGCGAGGGGGCTACGCAGTATTTT
TRBV13,TRBD2,TRBJ2-1,-,CASSSHPGLGNNEQFF,TGTGCCAGCAGCTCCCACCCGGGACTAGGTAACAATGAGCAGTTCTTC
TRBV20-1,-,TRBJ1-2,few,CSARAGYGYTF,TGCAGTGCTAGAGCGGGTTATGGCTACACCTTC
TRBV28,TRBD1,TRBJ1-2,-,CASSLQGGYGYTF,TGTGCCAGCAGTCTACAGGGGGGGTATGGCTACACCTTC
TRBV7-2,-,TRBJ1-4,-,CASSLQDTNEKLFF,TGTGCCAGCAGCTTACAAGACACTAATGAAAAACTGTTTTTT